This entry lists 12 T cell receptor beta chains sequenced from one sample in a study of cytomegalovirus exposure and HLA in healthy donors (dated by TCRdb to the late 2010s). Libraries were prepared through the immunoSEQ multiplex PCR assay. For the multiplex PCR, a mixture combining 60 forward primers for TCR Vbeta segments and 13 reverse primers for TCR Jbeta segments was used. What TCRdb holds here is the immuneACCESS table cut down to in-frame rearrangements. Part of the clones is not present; checked against another copy, under half of the missing clones reflect an unresolved V gene, and the others are unexplained. The sample includes about 210,000 clones, with about 86% observed a single time. The ten largest make up about 1.7% of the sample. The sequenced sample consisted of PBMCs. These receptor sequences come from a middle-aged man in good health and CMV-seropositive.

The chain links TRBV21-1 to TRBJ2-5; the D call of TRBD2 is as the table states it, not checked on the DNA. TRBV21-1 is deemed a pseudogene. The CDR3 is 19 residues long. This CDR3 reads CASRSPYLGPGGTNLTQYF. CDR3 DNA sequence: TGTGCCAGCAGATCCCCCTATCTCGGCCCGGGAGGGACTAACCTGACCCAGTACTTC.

This clone was recorded once. The same CDR3 is also encoded by other DNA sequences in this sample. V gene TRBV5-1 combines with J gene TRBJ2-2, with no clear D. CDR1 is SGHRS, CDR2 YFSETQ, per germline. V was clipped by 1 base and J by 0 bases, with 4 bases between them. This CDR3 is built from 14 residues. The CDR3 DNA is TGCGCCAGCAGCTTGTTATCGAACACCGGGGAGCTGTTTTTT. It specifies CASSLLSNTGELFF.

The chain has TRBV15 and TRBJ1-1; 9 bases agree with TRBD1. Losses at the gene ends were 1 base for V and 4 bases for J; bases not matched to a gene: 16. The germline V gene has CDR1 LNHNV and CDR2 YYDKDF (reference sequence). This CDR3 region has 19 residues. The CDR3: CATSRALWPGQGSSTEAFF. The CDR3 bases are TGTGCCACCAGCAGAGCACTATGGCCGGGACAGGGATCGTCCACTGAAGCTTTCTTT.

The chain has TRBV10-3 and TRBJ2-7; 7 bases are a match to TRBD2. Germline V gene lookup returns CDR1 ENHRY and CDR2 SYGVKD. The junction had 7 bases not matched to a gene; V was cut back by 2 bases and J by 6 bases. The CDR3 length is 14 residues. The CDR3 spells CAISEGGRRSEQYF. The DNA for the CDR3 is TGTGCCATCAGTGAGGGCGGGAGACGCAGCGAGCAGTACTTC.

The chain joins TRBV10-3 to TRBJ1-3, with TRBD1 identical over 7 bases. The CDR3 loop spans 15 amino acids. Germline-derived CDR1 and CDR2 are ENHRY and SYGVKD. Trimming removed 6 bases from V and 0 bases from J; junction bases left unmatched: 5. CDR3 nucleotides: TGTGCCATCAGCCTAGACAGGGACTCTGGAAACACCATATATTTT. Its translation: CAISLDRDSGNTIYF.

The chain is built from TRBV6-1 and TRBJ1-3; D not resolved. Deletions cut 1 base from V and 2 bases from J, with 15 bases between. CDR1 and CDR2 (germline): MNHNS, SASEGT. This CDR3 has 17 residues. CDR3 sequence (DNA): TGTGCCAGCAGTGAAGTCCGACCCGGGAGGGCTGGAAACACCATATATTTT. Its translation: CASSEVRPGRAGNTIYF.

The chain joins TRBV29-1 to TRBJ1-1; TRBD1 matches at 11 bases. From germline, CDR1 is SQVTM and CDR2 ANQGSEA. V lost 6 bases, J lost 4 bases, and 4 bases stayed unmatched. The length of the CDR3 is 13 residues. The CDR3 spells CSVPGTGGTEAFF. Here the CDR3 DNA reads TGCAGCGTCCCCGGGACAGGGGGCACTGAAGCTTTCTTT.

This clone showed up just once. The chain employs TRBV5-1 and TRBJ2-2, with 7 bases lining up with TRBD1. In germline, CDR1 is SGHRS, CDR2 YFSETQ. The trim removed 0 bases at V and 6 bases at J, leaving 8 bases unmatched. The CDR3 loop spans 16 amino acids. Written as DNA, the CDR3 is TGCGCCAGCAGCTTGGCCGACGAGGGGGCATCCGGGGAGCTGTTTTTT. This gives the protein CASSLADEGASGELFF.

This chain joins TRBV2 and TRBJ2-1; 11 bases are shared with TRBD2. The ends lost 6 bases at V and 8 bases at J; junction bases unmatched: 9. The CDR3 has 15 residues. CDR1 SNHLY and CDR2 FYNNEI come from the germline V gene. The CDR3 protein is CASSYSLAGVDEQFF. DNA of the CDR3: TGTGCCAGCAGCTACTCACTAGCGGGAGTGGATGAGCAGTTCTTC.

The chain couples TRBV5-4 to TRBJ2-7; 7 bases map to TRBD1. This CDR3 has 14 amino acids. The trim removed 4 bases at V and 6 bases at J, leaving 10 bases unmatched. Germline V CDR1 and CDR2: SGHNT, YYREEE (reference sequence). CDR3 bases: TGTGCCAGCAGCCCACGACAGGGTGTCGGCGAGCAGTACTTC. It is translated as CASSPRQGVGEQYF. Full variable domain (rest looked up from reference TRBV5-4 and TRBJ2-7): ETGVTQSPTHLIKTRGQQVTLRCSSQSGHNTVSWYQQALGQGPQFIFQYYREEENGRGNFPPRFSGLQFPNYSSELNVNALELDDSALYLCASSPRQGVGEQYFGPGTRLTVT.

The CDR3 bases are TGTGCCTGGAGTCTGGAGGGGGCAGGTGAAGCTTTCTTT. It yields the protein CAWSLEGAGEAFF. This chain uses TRBV30 with TRBJ1-1; 7 bases agree with TRBD1. V was pared by 2 bases and J by 7 bases, with 7 bases of the junction left unmatched. The CDR3 runs 13 residues. The germline V gene has CDR1 GTSNPN and CDR2 SVGIG (reference sequence).

CDR3 sequence reads: CATVRERGQPQHF. The CDR3 nucleotides read TGTGCCACCGTCCGGGAGCGCGGCCAGCCCCAGCATTTT. The genes are TRBV15 and TRBJ1-5, with D unclear. This CDR3 spans 13 amino acids. CDR1 and CDR2 (germline): LNHNV, YYDKDF (reference sequence). Trimming left V 8 bases short and J 7 bases short, with 15 bases between.